A selection of T cell receptor beta chains follows, all from one sample in a study of cytomegalovirus exposure and HLA in healthy donors. Profiling relied on immunoSEQ multiplex PCR, and the TCRdb table lists in-frame clones only, not all of them. The data contain 120,000 or so clones, roughly 70% of them singletons. The sequenced sample consisted of PBMCs. These receptors all come from a woman in her forties in good health and CMV-seropositive. Each CDR3 is given with its conserved first and last residue. D genes are given only for firm matches. Not all rows give a size; the values are once, few, many and, for expanded clones, a class.

>TRBD1|TRBJ2-3|TRBV6-6|-
CASRTEGAGTDTQYF
TGTGCCAGCAGGACCGAGGGGGCCGGCACAGATACGCAGTATTTT
>-|TRBJ1-5|TRBV28|few
CASSLSGGGQSYSNQPQHF
TGTGCCAGCAGTTTATCCGGCGGAGGACAGAGCTATAGCAATCAGCCCCAGCATTTT
>-|TRBJ1-1|TRBV7-2|-
CASSLVGAGDEAFF
TGTGCCAGCAGCTTGGTAGGAGCGGGGGATGAAGCTTTCTTT
>-|TRBJ2-7|TRBV5-5|large
CASSLDRAVF
TGTGCCAGCAGCTTGGACAGGGCCGTATTC
>TRBD1|TRBJ1-5|TRBV19|once
CASSIQTGSNQPQHF
TGTGCCAGTAGTATCCAGACAGGGAGCAATCAGCCCCAGCATTTT
>TRBD1|TRBJ2-2|TRBV28|-
CASSPTRQGGNTGELFF
TGTGCCAGCAGCCCCACTCGACAGGGCGGAAACACCGGGGAGCTGTTTTTT
>-|TRBJ1-1|TRBV19|-
CASSITGEAFF
TGTGCCAGTAGTATAACGGGTGAAGCTTTCTTT
>-|TRBJ2-5|TRBV7-3|-
CASSSGSTETQYF
TGTGCCAGCAGCTCCGGGAGTACGGAGACCCAGTACTTC
>-|TRBJ1-5|TRBV7-8|-
CASSPGLWYQPQHF
TGTGCCAGCAGCCCAGGCCTGTGGTATCAGCCCCAGCATTTT
>TRBD1|TRBJ1-1|TRBV5-4|-
CASGFSGGPTEAFF
TGTGCCAGCGGCTTCTCAGGGGGCCCCACTGAAGCTTTCTTT
>-|TRBJ1-5|TRBV19|-
CASVAGRTYSNQPQHF
TGTGCCAGCGTGGCGGGCAGAACATATAGCAATCAGCCCCAGCATTTT
>TRBD1|TRBJ1-1|TRBV4-3|few
CASSQDRGYTEAFF
TGCGCCAGCAGCCAAGACAGGGGGTACACTGAAGCTTTCTTT
>-|TRBJ2-6|TRBV9|-
CASSARGAGANVLTF
TGTGCCAGCAGCGCCAGGGGTGCTGGGGCCAACGTCCTGACTTTC
>-|TRBJ2-5|TRBV10-3|-
CAISAGGSYQETQYF
TGTGCCATCAGTGCCGGGGGATCGTACCAAGAGACCCAGTACTTC
>-|TRBJ2-7|TRBV6-6|-
CASSGQLGYEQYF
TGTGCCAGCAGTGGACAGCTGGGCTACGAGCAGTACTTC
>TRBD1|TRBJ2-1|TRBV5-1|-
CASSEGQGFDEQFF
TGCGCCAGCAGCGAAGGACAGGGTTTCGATGAGCAGTTCTTC
>TRBD1|TRBJ1-6|TRBV5-6|-
CASSRDRYNSPLHF
TGTGCCAGCAGCCGGGACAGGTATAATTCACCCCTCCACTTT
>-|TRBJ1-4|TRBV5-4|-
CASSLSRTGSNEKLFF
TGTGCCAGCAGCTTGTCCCGGACTGGGTCTAATGAAAAACTGTTTTTT
>-|TRBJ1-1|TRBV7-8|-
CASTETSGTEAFF
TGTGCCAGCACGGAGACCTCTGGGACTGAAGCTTTCTTT
>-|TRBJ2-7|TRBV7-8|-
CASSLGSGLYEQYF
TGTGCCAGCAGCTTAGGGTCAGGGCTTTACGAGCAGTACTTC
>TRBD2|TRBJ2-1|TRBV4-2|few
CASRVAGAYNEQFF
TGTGCCAGCAGGGTAGCGGGGGCCTACAATGAGCAGTTCTTC
>TRBD1|TRBJ1-1|TRBV10-3|-
CAISLMTGGTEAFF
TGTGCCATCAGCCTAATGACAGGGGGCACTGAAGCTTTCTTT